Listed below are T cell receptor beta chains from one sample, sequenced in a study of cytomegalovirus exposure and HLA in healthy donors. Sequencing used immunoSEQ multiplex PCR; TCRdb keeps in-frame clones, though not all of them. Counted here are fewer than 120,000 clones, approximately 78% occurring once; the ten biggest clones make up 1.3%. Material: PBMCs. All receptors derive from a woman in her 30s in good health and CMV-seronegative. The CDR3 runs from the conserved cysteine through the conserved F or W. A D gene is named only where the DNA matches it firmly. Clone size is stated in some rows and not others, as once, few, many or a class when expanded.

TRBJ1-2,-,-,TRBV6-5,CASSQGQLYGYTF,TGTGCCAGCAGTCAGGGACAACTCTATGGCTACACCTTC
TRBJ2-2,TRBD2,-,TRBV9,CASSLQISGSFELFF,TGTGCCAGCAGCTTACAAATTAGCGGGAGCTTTGAGCTGTTTTTT
TRBJ2-6,TRBD1,-,TRBV23-1,CASTQGASGANVLTF,TGCGCCAGCACGCAGGGGGCCTCTGGGGCCAACGTCCTGACTTTC
TRBJ2-7,-,-,TRBV7-9,CASSPLGDTPYEQYF,TGTGCCAGCAGCCCCCTGGGGGACACGCCCTACGAGCAGTACTTC
TRBJ2-1,-,-,TRBV7-6,CASSSAGGSGNEQFF,TGTGCCAGCAGCTCGGCGGGCGGTAGTGGGAATGAGCAGTTCTTC
TRBJ1-2,TRBD1,few,TRBV5-6,CASSVDRGRYYGYTF,TGTGCCAGCAGCGTGGACAGGGGGCGTTACTATGGCTACACCTTC
TRBJ1-5,-,-,TRBV18,CASSGTHETPQHF,TGTGCCAGCTCAGGGACACACGAGACGCCCCAGCATTTT
TRBJ2-2,TRBD1,-,TRBV13,CASSSQGAGTGELFF,TGTGCCAGCAGCTCACAGGGGGCGGGCACCGGGGAGCTGTTTTTT
TRBJ2-3,-,-,TRBV7-2,CASSLQGLRDTQYF,TGTGCCAGCAGCTTACAGGGCCTAAGGGATACGCAGTATTTT
TRBJ1-4,-,few,TRBV28,CASGRGGEKLFF,TGTGCCAGCGGCCGAGGAGGTGAAAAACTGTTTTTT
TRBJ1-2,-,-,TRBV28,CASSLPGVTGGYTF,TGTGCCAGCAGTTTACCAGGGGTGACGGGAGGCTACACCTTC
TRBJ2-2,-,few,TRBV4-3,CASSQSQDLNTGELFF,TGCGCCAGCAGCCAATCTCAGGATTTGAACACCGGGGAGCTGTTTTTT
TRBJ1-5,TRBD1,-,TRBV28,CASNSGQGAQPQHF,TGTGCCAGCAATTCCGGACAGGGGGCCCAGCCCCAGCATTTT
TRBJ2-2,TRBD1,-,TRBV28,CASSRDRAGELFF,TGTGCCAGCAGCCGGGACAGGGCCGGGGAGCTGTTTTTT
TRBJ2-1,TRBD1,-,TRBV28,CASSLWYSGTGGHSVYNEQFF,TGTGCCAGCAGTTTGTGGTACTCCGGGACAGGGGGTCATTCGGTCTACAATGAGCAGTTCTTC
TRBJ2-1,TRBD2,-,TRBV29-1,CSVDSGGPFNEQFF,TGCAGCGTTGATTCGGGAGGGCCTTTCAATGAGCAGTTCTTC
TRBJ1-1,-,-,TRBV28,CASSVSPQIAEAFF,TGTGCCAGCAGTGTTTCCCCACAAATCGCTGAAGCTTTCTTT